The 11 T cell receptor beta chains listed next were all sequenced from one sample in a study of blood T cell repertoires in COVID-19. Sequenced by immunoSEQ multiplex PCR; TCRdb stores in-frame clones only, minus some. The sample lists 200,000 or so clones; around four fifths were seen once. The specimen was peripheral blood. These receptor sequences come from an elderly woman with COVID-19, enrolled during active disease.

The chain uses TRBV3-1 (or the pseudogene TRBV3-2) and TRBJ2-3; 9 nucleotides agree with TRBD2. V was pared by 6 bases and J by 2 bases, with 9 bases of the junction left unmatched. The CDR3 is made up of 16 amino acids. In germline, CDR1 is LGHDT, CDR2 YNNKEL (reference sequence). For the CDR3, the DNA is TGTGCCAGCAGAAAGGGACTAGCCTCTTCCACAGATACGCAGTATTTT. This sequence encodes CASRKGLASSTDTQYF.

The chain employs TRBV27 and TRBJ2-7; D may be TRBD2 (5 bases). Trimming cost V 7 bases and J 3 bases, with 13 bases left between them. Per the germline V gene, CDR1 is MNHEY and CDR2 is SMNVEV (reference sequence). The CDR3 extends over 13 amino acids. The CDR3, as DNA: TGTGCCAGCACCCCGAGCGGAAACTACGAGCAGTACTTC. Residues: CASTPSGNYEQYF.

This clone was observed a few times. V is TRBV11-2 and J is TRBJ2-3, with D maybe TRBD2 (5 bases). This CDR3 spans 16 amino acids. Trimming stripped 1 base from V and 5 bases from J, with 16 bases between. Germline CDR1 and CDR2: SGHAT and FQNNGV. This chain's CDR3 is CASSLAPSLSRDTQYF. The DNA of the CDR3 is TGTGCCAGCAGCTTAGCTCCTAGCTTGTCAAGAGATACGCAGTATTTT.

The chain recombines TRBV6-6 with TRBJ1-2; D unresolved. Germline-derived CDR1 and CDR2 are MNHNY and SVGAGI (reference sequence). With 2 bases removed from V and 8 bases from J, the gap between germline ends came to 12 bases. This CDR3 region has 13 residues. The CDR3 spells CASSYDKKVGYTF. Written as DNA, the CDR3 is TGTGCCAGCAGTTACGACAAAAAGGTGGGCTACACCTTC.

The gene calls are TRBV6-2 or TRBV6-3 and TRBJ1-2, with TRBD1 as a possible D gene (5 bases). The germline V gene has CDR1 MNHEY and CDR2 SVGEGT. Between the trimmed V and J ends, which lost 3 bases and 1 base, there was a span of 18 bases. This CDR3 has 17 residues. CDR3 in DNA: TGTGCCAGCAGTTATGCGGGGACGCCACTTAATAACTATGGCTACACCTTC. It yields the protein CASSYAGTPLNNYGYTF.

The rearrangement uses TRBV6-2 or TRBV6-3 and TRBJ1-2, with D perhaps matching TRBD1 (6 bases). This CDR3 region has 14 residues. V lost 0 bases and J lost 7, with 12 bases in between. CDR1 is MNHEY, CDR2 SVGEGT, per germline. CDR3: CASSYSRTASGYTF. The CDR3 bases are TGTGCCAGCAGTTACTCGAGGACAGCATCTGGCTACACCTTC.

The genes are TRBV19 and TRBJ1-5; TRBD1 agrees at 9 bases. The germline V gene has CDR1 LNHDA and CDR2 SQIVND (reference sequence). The trim removed 5 bases at V and 3 bases at J, leaving 5 bases unmatched. The CDR3 contains 15 residues. DNA of the CDR3: TGTGCCAGTAGTCTGAGGACAGGGGTCAATCAGCCCCAGCATTTT. Translated, it gives CASSLRTGVNQPQHF.

The rearrangement joins TRBV13 to TRBJ1-6, with 10 bases matching TRBD1. Trimming removed 6 bases from V and 7 bases from J; junction bases left unmatched: 9. CDR3 length: 16 amino acids. Germline V gene lookup returns CDR1 PRHDT and CDR2 FYEKMQ (reference sequence). CDR3 in amino acids: CASRWGTGVGNSPLHF. The CDR3 nucleotides read TGTGCCAGCAGGTGGGGGACAGGGGTAGGGAATTCACCCCTCCACTTT.

J is TRBJ1-5 and V is TRBV10-3, with 7 bases fitting TRBD1. V shed 4 bases, J shed 4 bases, and the junction held 4 bases outside the gene matches. The CDR3 covers 14 residues. CDR1 is ENHRY and CDR2 is SYGVKD in the germline V gene. CDR3 sequence (DNA): TGTGCCATCAGTGGGACAGGCCCTAATCAGCCCCAGCATTTT. Translated: CAISGTGPNQPQHF.

The chain joins TRBV18 to TRBJ2-7, with TRBD1 identical over 9 bases. CDR1 and CDR2 from the germline V gene are KGHSH and LQKENI. This CDR3 is 15 amino acids long. Trimming at V came to 2 bases and at J to 5 bases, leaving 7 bases not matched to a gene. The DNA of the CDR3 is TGTGCCAGCTCACCAAGGACAGGGGCTCTACACGAGCAGTACGTC. Translation: CASSPRTGALHEQYV.

This clone was found a few times. The V gene is TRBV10-3, the J gene TRBJ2-2, with D tentatively TRBD1 (6 bases). CDR1 and CDR2 (germline): ENHRY, SYGVKD. Trimming removed 6 bases from V and 6 bases from J, with 17 bases in between. The CDR3 has 15 amino acids. The CDR3 loop reads CAIRPQGGIAGELFF. The CDR3 DNA is TGTGCCATCAGGCCACAGGGTGGTATCGCCGGGGAGCTGTTTTTT.